The 31 T cell receptor beta chains below all came from one sample that was sequenced in a study of blood T cell repertoires in COVID-19 (dated by TCRdb to between 2020 and 2021). The protocol used for the library was the immunoSEQ multiplex PCR assay. TCRdb limited this immuneACCESS table to in-frame rearrangements with V and J called. A share of clones is missing; checked studies link under half to unresolved V genes, and the rest is unexplained. This sample has approximately 100,000 clones in its table, and around 85% of those were observed once. The top ten clones comprise 20% to 25% of the sample. Sequencing was done on a sample of peripheral blood. These receptors all stem from a man between 65 and 79 years old with active or convalescent COVID-19.

This chain connects TRBV5-6 to TRBJ2-1; 9 bases map to TRBD2. The length of the CDR3 is 13 residues. Germline V gene data show CDR1 as SGHDT and CDR2 as YYEEEE. With 4 bases clipped from V and 10 bases from J, the junction kept 6 bases outside the gene matches. The CDR3 is CASSALAGGEQFF. The DNA for the CDR3 is TGTGCCAGCAGCGCACTAGCGGGCGGGGAGCAGTTCTTC.

V is TRBV5-1 and J is TRBJ2-3; TRBD2 aligns across 9 bases. Germline V gene sequence: CDR1 SGHRS, CDR2 YFSETQ. V was clipped by 2 bases and J by 0 bases; unmatched bases: 4. The CDR3 is 16 amino acids. Here the CDR3 reads CASSFRTSGSTDTQYF. The CDR3 nucleotides are TGCGCCAGCAGCTTCCGTACTAGCGGGAGCACAGATACGCAGTATTTT.

The genes are TRBV5-1 and TRBJ1-2; a possible D gene is TRBD1 (6 bases). Germline V gene lookup returns CDR1 SGHRS and CDR2 YFSETQ. This CDR3 comprises 18 residues. Trimming pared 1 base from V and 8 bases from J, leaving 27 bases between. Here the CDR3 reads CASSLLLTATGQSWGYTF. In nucleotides, the CDR3 is TGCGCCAGCAGCTTGCTTCTAACTGCGACAGGACAAAGTTGGGGCTACACCTTC.

The V gene is TRBV5-5, the J gene TRBJ1-5, with 10 bases aligning to TRBD1. The trim removed 4 bases at V and 5 bases at J, leaving 6 bases unmatched. The CDR3 loop spans 15 amino acids. The germline CDR1 and CDR2 sequences are SGHKS and YYEKEE (reference sequence). The CDR3, as DNA: TGTGCCAGCAGCGATTGGACAGGGGGGGATCAGCCCCAGCATTTT. This sequence encodes CASSDWTGGDQPQHF. The full variable domain, its missing parts supplied by reference TRBV5-5 and TRBJ1-5, is DAGVTQSPTHLIKTRGQQVTLRCSPISGHKSVSWYQQVLGQGPQFIFQYYEKEERGRGNFPDRFSARQFPNYSSELNVNALLLGDSALYLCASSDWTGGDQPQHFGDGTRLSIL.

The DNA of the CDR3 is TGTGCCAGCAGTCCGCGGGACAGGGGTTGGGAGACCCAGTACTTC. This translates into CASSPRDRGWETQYF. The J gene is TRBJ2-5, the V gene TRBV27; 10 positions match TRBD1. Looked up from germline, CDR1 is MNHEY and CDR2 is SMNVEV (reference sequence). J was trimmed by 5 bases and V by 5 bases; bases with no gene match: 8. The CDR3 runs to 15 residues.

The V gene is TRBV5-6, the J gene TRBJ1-2; no reliable D call. CDR1 and CDR2 from the germline V gene are SGHDT and YYEEEE. This CDR3 has 13 amino acids. The V end was cut by 3 bases, the J end by 3 bases, with 9 bases between. The CDR3 DNA reads TGTGCCAGCAGCTACGGGTCTTACTATGGCTACACCTTC. Residues: CASSYGSYYGYTF.

The J gene is TRBJ1-2, the V gene TRBV30; 10 bases are shared with TRBD1. The J segment lost 6 bases and the V segment lost 5 bases, leaving 6 bases of the junction unmatched. CDR3 length: 13 amino acids. Germline V gives CDR1 GTSNPN, CDR2 SVGIG (reference sequence). In DNA, the CDR3 is TGTGCCTGGTCCGGGACAGGGGTCGATGGCTACACCTTC. Translated, it gives CAWSGTGVDGYTF.

This clone came up a few times. The V call is TRBV5-6, the J call TRBJ1-2; 7 positions agree with TRBD1. CDR1 SGHDT and CDR2 YYEEEE come from the germline V gene. The CDR3 contains 16 residues. After removal of 2 bases from V and 2 bases from J, the junction contained 9 bases not matched to a gene. The CDR3 sequence: CASSLTLQGLNYGYTF. CDR3 DNA: TGTGCCAGCAGCTTAACCCTACAGGGGTTAAACTATGGCTACACCTTC.

This chain uses TRBV5-1 with TRBJ2-7; TRBD1 aligns across 7 bases. The germline gives CDR1 SGHRS, CDR2 YFSETQ. Trimming took 4 bases from V and 2 from J; bases not matched to a gene: 6. The CDR3 runs 14 residues. Written as DNA, the CDR3 is TGCGCCAGCAGCCCCGGACAGGCCACCTACGAGCAGTACTTC. This translates into CASSPGQATYEQYF.

The chain joins TRBV10-3 to TRBJ1-1; D gene ambiguous. The CDR3 is 13 residues long. The V gene lost 6 bases and the J gene lost 1 base, with 9 bases spanning the gap. Germline V gives CDR1 ENHRY, CDR2 SYGVKD. In DNA form, the CDR3 reads TGTGCCATCAGCCCAACAAGGAACACTGAAGCTTTCTTT. Amino acids: CAISPTRNTEAFF.

The chain combines TRBV6-2 or TRBV6-3 with TRBJ2-4; TRBD2 matches 9 bases. The germline V gene encodes CDR1 MNHEY and CDR2 SVGEGT. The CDR3 spans 16 residues. V lost 5 bases and J lost 9; bases outside the gene matches: 14. The CDR3 DNA reads as TGTGCCAGCAGTCCACCGGGACTAGCTACGAGGGGCATTCAGTACTTC. This sequence encodes CASSPPGLATRGIQYF.

CDR3 region: CASSLRETEAFF. Written as DNA, the CDR3 is TGTGCCAGCAGTCTCAGGGAAACTGAAGCTTTCTTT. V gene TRBV12-3 or TRBV12-4 combines with J gene TRBJ1-1; weak D call: TRBD1 (5 bases). The CDR3 loop spans 12 amino acids. Trimming left V 5 bases short and J 5 bases short, with 9 bases between.

This clone was picked up a small number of times. The V call is TRBV6-6, the J call TRBJ1-5; possible D gene TRBD1, 5 bases. The V end was cut by 0 bases, the J end by 7 bases, with 10 bases between. The CDR3 runs 14 residues. The germline V gene encodes CDR1 MNHNY and CDR2 SVGAGI (reference sequence). Written as DNA, the CDR3 is TGTGCCAGCAGTTACTCAAGGGGCGACCAGCCCCAGCATTTT. Translated, it gives CASSYSRGDQPQHF.

V usage is TRBV2 and J usage is TRBJ2-7; TRBD2 matches 9 bases. The germline gives CDR1 SNHLY, CDR2 FYNNEI. The CDR3 consists of 15 residues. V lost 2 bases to trimming and J lost 4 bases; unmatched junction nucleotides: 6. The CDR3 nucleotides read TGTGCCAGCAGTGAAATGACTAGCGGTTTGTACGAGCAGTACTTC. Protein product: CASSEMTSGLYEQYF. Drawing the rest from reference TRBV2 and TRBJ2-7, the complete variable domain is EPEVTQTPSHQVTQMGQEVILRCVPISNHLYFYWYRQILGQKVEFLVSFYNNEISEKSEIFDDQFSVERPDGSNFTLKIRSTKLEDSAMYFCASSEMTSGLYEQYFGPGTRLTVT.

This clone was observed a few times. This chain connects TRBV30 to TRBJ1-1, with TRBD1 as a possible D gene (5 bases). From germline, CDR1 is GTSNPN and CDR2 SVGIG (reference sequence). The germline V and J ends were trimmed by 3 bases and 3 bases, with 14 bases remaining between them. CDR3 length: 14 residues. As DNA, the CDR3 is TGTGCCTGGAGCTACGGACAATTTGACACTGAAGCTTTCTTT. Amino acid sequence: CAWSYGQFDTEAFF.

The gene calls are TRBV5-1 and TRBJ1-2, with D hard to call. The ends were cut back, 4 bases at V and 2 bases at J, with 9 bases in the middle. The CDR3 consists of 13 residues. In germline, CDR1 is SGHRS, CDR2 YFSETQ. CDR3 protein: CASSVTQNYGYTF. The CDR3 DNA follows: TGCGCCAGCAGCGTCACACAGAACTATGGCTACACCTTC.

The V gene is TRBV28, the J gene TRBJ1-3, with 7 bases matching TRBD1. V lost 6 bases to trimming and J lost 7 bases; unmatched junction nucleotides: 6. This CDR3 is built from 13 residues. From germline, CDR1 is MDHEN and CDR2 SYDVKM. CDR3 in amino acids: CASRGTEGNTIYF. The CDR3 DNA sequence: TGTGCCAGCAGGGGGACAGAGGGGAACACCATATATTTT. Together with reference TRBV28 and TRBJ1-3, the CDR3 gives the full variable domain: DVKVTQSSRYLVKRTGEKVFLECVQDMDHENMFWYRQDPGLGLRLIYFSYDVKMKEKGDIPEGYSVSREKKERFSLILESASTNQTSMYLCASRGTEGNTIYFGEGSWLTVV.

This clone was seen more than once but under ten times. CDR3 region: CASSLWSIVQSDTEAFF. Here the CDR3 DNA reads TGTGCCAGCTCACTCTGGTCAATAGTACAGTCGGACACTGAAGCTTTCTTT. This chain joins TRBV18 and TRBJ1-1; D unresolved. The CDR3 covers 17 residues. Trimming stripped 4 bases from V and 3 bases from J, with 21 bases between. Germline CDR1 and CDR2: KGHSH and LQKENI. The full variable domain, completed using reference TRBV18 and TRBJ1-1, is NAGVMQNPRHLVRRRGQEARLRCSPMKGHSHVYWYRQLPEEGLKFMVYLQKENIIDESGMPKERFSAEFPKEGPSILRIQQVVRGDSAAYFCASSLWSIVQSDTEAFFGQGTRLTVV.

The genes are TRBV5-1 and TRBJ2-1; 8 bases line up with TRBD1. CDR3 length equals 16 residues. Per germline, CDR1 SGHRS and CDR2 YFSETQ. V was clipped by 4 bases and J by 4 bases; unmatched bases: 10. CDR3 residues: CASSLTGTGLYNEQFF. The DNA of the CDR3 is TGCGCCAGCAGCCTCACCGGGACAGGTCTATACAATGAGCAGTTCTTC. The full variable domain, in which reference TRBV5-1 and TRBJ2-1 provide the parts outside the CDR3, is KAGVTQTPRYLIKTRGQQVTLSCSPISGHRSVSWYQQTPGQGLQFLFEYFSETQRNKGNFPGRFSGRQFSNSRSEMNVSTLELGDSALYLCASSLTGTGLYNEQFFGPGTRLTVL.

This chain joins TRBV5-8 and TRBJ1-5; 8 bases are a match to TRBD1. The V gene end was trimmed by 4 bases and the J gene end by 2 bases; junction bases not matched to a gene: 8. CDR3 length: 16 amino acids. CDR1 SGHTS and CDR2 YDEGEE come from the germline V gene. The CDR3 reads CASSLGQGWGNQPQHF. CDR3 coding DNA: TGTGCCAGCAGCCTAGGACAGGGTTGGGGCAATCAGCCCCAGCATTTT.

The gene calls are TRBV6-6 and TRBJ2-7; D is perhaps TRBD1 (5 bases). The CDR3 covers 14 residues. Germline-derived CDR1 and CDR2 are MNHNY and SVGAGI (reference sequence). Trimming removed 4 bases at V and 3 bases at J, with 13 bases between. The CDR3 region has the DNA TGTGCCAGCAGTTCACCGGACACAATCTACGAGCAGTACTTC. It codes for CASSSPDTIYEQYF.

V and J are TRBV12-3 or TRBV12-4 and TRBJ1-3; D remains unclear. The V end was cut by 5 bases, the J end by 2 bases, with 4 bases between. The CDR3 covers 12 residues. The DNA for the CDR3 is TGTGCCAGCAGTCCCACTGGAAACACCATATATTTT. Translating it yields CASSPTGNTIYF.

The chain recombines TRBV5-6 with TRBJ1-2; D is unclear. Germline CDR1 and CDR2: SGHDT and YYEEEE. V was cut by 7 bases and J by 7 bases, with 14 bases left in between. The CDR3 consists of 12 residues. The CDR3 DNA reads as TGTGCCAGCGCCAGATTTGAGGGTGGCTACACCTTC. Translation gives CASARFEGGYTF.

The table lists this clone with a count of one. This chain uses TRBV10-3 with TRBJ1-1; D is uncertain. The CDR3 is 13 residues long. V was pared by 0 bases and J by 2 bases, with 4 bases between. Germline V gives CDR1 ENHRY, CDR2 SYGVKD. The DNA for the CDR3 is TGTGCCATCAGTGAGTCTCGTAACACTGAAGCTTTCTTT. This codes for CAISESRNTEAFF.

The chain carries TRBV5-1 and TRBJ2-7, with 8 bases identical to TRBD2. J gave up 2 bases and V 4 bases, and 11 bases lay outside the gene matches. Looked up from germline, CDR1 is SGHRS and CDR2 is YFSETQ. This CDR3 contains 16 residues. CDR3 in amino acids: CASSRTSGGDTYEQYF. In DNA form, the CDR3 reads TGCGCCAGCAGCCGAACCAGCGGGGGAGACACCTACGAGCAGTACTTC.

With regard to this clone: In the same sample, other DNA sequences code for this CDR3. This chain joins TRBV9 and TRBJ1-6; 7 positions match TRBD1. The CDR3 covers 15 residues. V lost 2 bases, J lost 10 bases, and 9 bases stayed unmatched. Germline-derived CDR1 and CDR2 are SGDLS and YYNGEE. Here the CDR3 reads CASSVDREGGSPLHF. In DNA form, the CDR3 reads TGTGCCAGCAGCGTCGACAGGGAAGGAGGCTCACCCCTCCACTTT.

This chain links TRBV27 with TRBJ1-1; D is possibly TRBD1 (6 bases). Germline-derived CDR1 and CDR2 are MNHEY and SMNVEV (reference sequence). The CDR3 extends over 12 amino acids. Trimming pared 6 bases from V and 1 base from J, leaving 6 bases between. The CDR3 reads CASRGQNTEAFF. The CDR3 DNA sequence: TGTGCCAGCAGGGGACAGAACACTGAAGCTTTCTTT.

This clone was observed a single time. The V gene is TRBV10-3, the J gene TRBJ2-3; TRBD2 agrees at 15 bases. The CDR3 sequence is 21 residues long. Trimming cost V 8 bases and J 5 bases; bases outside gene matches: 23. CDR1 and CDR2 (germline): ENHRY, SYGVKD. The CDR3 loop is CAIGRDRAQAWTSGREDTQYF. CDR3 sequence (DNA): TGTGCCATCGGCCGGGACAGGGCCCAAGCTTGGACTAGCGGGAGGGAAGATACGCAGTATTTT.

The chain recombines TRBV4-2 with TRBJ1-5; 9 bases are a match to TRBD1. In germline, CDR1 is LGHNA, CDR2 YNFKEQ. CDR3 length equals 15 residues. The trim removed 1 base at V and 4 bases at J, leaving 2 bases unmatched. The CDR3 region has the DNA TGTGCCAGCAGCCAAGGACAGGGGGGAAATCAGCCCCAGCATTTT. Translated: CASSQGQGGNQPQHF.

This clone was seen only a few times. The chain uses TRBV12-3 or TRBV12-4 and TRBJ2-5; D gene unclear. V was cut by 6 bases and J by 1 base, with 3 bases left in between. The length of the CDR3 is 11 residues. The CDR3 region is CASSFQETQYF. CDR3 nucleotide sequence: TGTGCCAGCAGCTTCCAAGAGACCCAGTACTTC.

V gene TRBV5-1 combines with J gene TRBJ1-6, with D hard to call. Trimming left V 0 bases short and J 12 bases short, with 10 bases between. Germline loops: CDR1 SGHRS, CDR2 YFSETQ. The length of the CDR3 is 13 residues. In DNA form, the CDR3 reads TGCGCCAGCAGCTTGGAAACGGGTAAACCCCTCCACTTT. Translated, it gives CASSLETGKPLHF.